This is a list of T cell receptor beta chains from one sample in a study of technical replicates of blood from a handful of donors. Produced via immunoSEQ multiplex PCR; TCRdb's table is partial and in-frame only. The sample holds 70,000 to 85,000 clones, roughly 92% seen once. Sample: T cells isolated from PBMCs. These receptors originate from a human donor in good health. Both conserved end residues are part of each CDR3. The D gene is left open where the match is weak.

TRBJ1-2 16 TRBD1 TRBV15 TGTGCCACCAGCAGCTTACCAGGGGGCCCTAACTATGGCTACACCTTC CATSSLPGGPNYGYTF
TRBJ1-2 14 TRBD1 TRBV2 TGTGCCAGCAGTGGAGGGACAGAATATTACGGCTACACCTTC CASSGGTEYYGYTF
TRBJ2-5 14 TRBD1 TRBV9 TGTGCCAGCAGCGGGCACAGGGGGCTAGAGACCCAGTACTTC CASSGHRGLETQYF
TRBJ1-3 15 . TRBV7-9 TGTGCCAGCAGCCACCGACAAGTCTCTGGAAACACCATATATTTT CASSHRQVSGNTIYF
TRBJ1-4 16 TRBD1 TRBV7-9 TGTGCCAGCAGCCCCGACAGGGTTTCAACTAATGAAAAACTGTTTTTT CASSPDRVSTNEKLFF
TRBJ2-1 16 TRBD2 TRBV9 TGTGCCAGCAGCGTCTCTGGGGGGACTATGCACAATGAGCAGTTCTTC CASSVSGGTMHNEQFF
TRBJ2-5 14 . TRBV7-9 TGTGCCAGCAGCCTACCTAACGTAAAAGAGACCCAGTACTTC CASSLPNVKETQYF
TRBJ1-2 13 . TRBV11-3 TGTGCCAGCAGCTTAACGGAGGACTATGGCTACACCTTC CASSLTEDYGYTF
TRBJ2-4 16 TRBD1 TRBV4-1 TGCGCCAGCAGCCAAGACCCCAGGGGGTCCCAAAACATTCAGTACTTC CASSQDPRGSQNIQYF
TRBJ1-5 15 . TRBV7-3 TGTGCCAGCAGCTTGTTAGCGAATAGCAATCAGCCCCAGCATTTT CASSLLANSNQPQHF